This note documents a single T cell receptor beta chain sequence. This sample stems from a study of T cell changes during pregnancy in multiple sclerosis. V gave up 3 bases and J gave up 5 bases; unmatched junction bases: 10. The CDR3 extends over 15 amino acids. Germline V gene data show CDR1 as GTSNPN and CDR2 as SVGIG (reference sequence). Assay: immunoSEQ multiplex PCR; the TCRdb copy retains only in-frame clones and omits some. The sample includes around 60,000 clones, roughly nine tenths of them seen just once. The sequencing here drew on peripheral blood, taken in the third trimester of pregnancy. The rearrangement uses TRBV30 and TRBJ2-5; TRBD1 agrees at 9 bases. This receptor was taken from a female donor in good health, enrolled as a control in a pregnancy study. CDR3 in amino acids: CAWSRRTGERETQYF. The CDR3 bases are TGTGCCTGGAGCCGCCGGACAGGGGAGAGGGAGACCCAGTACTTC.